A single sample is the source of the 29 T cell receptor beta chains below, sequenced in a study of cytomegalovirus exposure and HLA in healthy donors. Both 60 Vbeta primers and 13 Jbeta primers went into the PCR. The protocol was immunoSEQ multiplex PCR, while the TCRdb copy is restricted to in-frame clones and leaves out a portion. This table has about 200,000 clones, around 83% appearing once. Sequenced input: PBMCs. All receptors come from a man aged 40-49 years in good health and CMV-seropositive.

The V and J genes are TRBV28 and TRBJ1-2; tentative D call: TRBD1 (6 bases). The CDR3 has 16 amino acids. V lost 1 base and J lost 6, with 18 bases in between. Germline V gene sequence: CDR1 MDHEN, CDR2 SYDVKM. The DNA for the CDR3 is TGTGCCAGCAGTTTATTCCCCGTGTCAGGGGCAGATGGCTACACCTTC. Translating it yields CASSLFPVSGADGYTF.

The chain couples TRBV7-2 to TRBJ1-1; tentative D call: TRBD1 (5 bases). The CDR3 sequence is 13 residues long. V was clipped by 0 bases and J by 6 bases, with 8 bases between them. Germline lookup yields CDR1 SGHTA and CDR2 FQGNSA. DNA for the CDR3: TGTGCCAGCAGCTTAGCAGGGGTCGCTGAAGCTTTCTTT. Translating it yields CASSLAGVAEAFF.

The rearrangement joins TRBV10-3 to TRBJ1-1, with a possible D match to TRBD1 (5 bases). CDR3 length: 15 amino acids. V was pared by 3 bases and J by 5 bases, with 16 bases between. Germline loops: CDR1 ENHRY, CDR2 SYGVKD. CDR3 DNA: TGTGCCATCAGTGACCCTTCCCAGCGGGGGACTGAAGCTTTCTTT. It codes for CAISDPSQRGTEAFF.

This rearrangement joins TRBV5-1 to TRBJ1-4; D ambiguous. V lost 0 bases to trimming and J lost 0 bases, with 9 bases between them. CDR3 length: 16 residues. Germline-derived CDR1 and CDR2 are SGHRS and YFSETQ. The CDR3: CASSLALAATNEKLFF. The CDR3 bases are TGCGCCAGCAGCTTGGCTTTGGCCGCAACTAATGAAAAACTGTTTTTT.

V usage is TRBV10-3 and J usage is TRBJ1-6, with a possible D match to TRBD1 (5 bases). In germline, CDR1 is ENHRY, CDR2 SYGVKD. Trimming left V 0 bases short and J 8 bases short, with 14 bases between. The CDR3 contains 16 residues. For the CDR3, the DNA is TGTGCCATCAGTGAGTCCTCGGGCGGGGACTATTCACCCCTCCACTTT. Its protein is CAISESSGGDYSPLHF.

The gene calls are TRBV13 and TRBJ2-1; TRBD2 matches at 7 bases. The CDR3 length is 15 residues. Germline CDR1 reads PRHDT; CDR2 reads FYEKMQ (reference sequence). Trimming took 5 bases from V and 4 from J; bases not matched to a gene: 8. The CDR3 sequence: CASSPTSAGYNEQFF. CDR3 nucleotide sequence: TGTGCCAGCAGCCCCACTAGCGCCGGATACAATGAGCAGTTCTTC.

The V gene is TRBV7-8, the J gene TRBJ2-7; D is uncertain. CDR1 and CDR2 from the germline V gene are SGHVS and FQNEAQ. V lost 2 bases to trimming and J lost 1 base, with 12 bases between them. The CDR3 loop spans 15 amino acids. CDR3 DNA sequence: TGTGCCAGCAGCTTAATGGCAGTGAGGTCCTACGAGCAGTACTTC. Its translation: CASSLMAVRSYEQYF.

J is TRBJ1-3 and V is TRBV6-5; D is unresolved. Trimming pared 6 bases from V and 0 bases from J, leaving 12 bases between. The CDR3 has 15 amino acids. Germline V gene data show CDR1 as MNHEY and CDR2 as SVGAGI. The CDR3 DNA sequence: TGTGCCAGCAGGACTAGACGGAGCTCTGGAAACACCATATATTTT. It is translated as CASRTRRSSGNTIYF.

The chain employs TRBV15 and TRBJ1-2; perhaps TRBD1 as D (6 bases). CDR1 and CDR2 from the germline V gene are LNHNV and YYDKDF (reference sequence). This CDR3 comprises 15 residues. V lost 3 bases, J lost 6 bases, and 17 bases lay in between. CDR3 DNA: TGTGCCACCAGCAGGACTCAGGGGAGCGCGGATGGCTACACCTTC. Amino acids: CATSRTQGSADGYTF.

The chain has TRBV28 and TRBJ2-7; TRBD1 matches 10 bases. J lost 3 bases, V lost 6 bases, and 2 bases had no gene match. The CDR3 runs to 13 residues. Germline V gene data show CDR1 as MDHEN and CDR2 as SYDVKM. CDR3 residues: CASRGTGVYEQYF. Written as DNA, the CDR3 is TGTGCCAGCAGAGGGACAGGGGTCTACGAGCAGTACTTC.

This clone was observed once. The chain employs TRBV12-5 and TRBJ2-5; D uncertain. The better agreement between TRBJ2-7 and the DNA end casts doubt on the J call. CDR3 length: 18 residues. Germline V gene data show CDR1 as LGHNT and CDR2 as FRNRAP. For the CDR3, the DNA is TGTGCTAGTGGTTTGACCTCCCCAGACGCGGCGAACCCCTACGAGCAGTACTTC. It specifies CASGLTSPDAANPYEQYF.

The chain uses TRBV29-1 and TRBJ2-5; 10 bases line up with TRBD2. The DNA end is a closer match to TRBJ2-7, so the J assignment may be wrong. Per the germline V gene, CDR1 is SQVTM and CDR2 is ANQGSEA. The CDR3 runs to 15 residues. The CDR3 bases are TGCAGCGTGGGGGGAGCGGGAGGGCCCTCCTACGAGCAGTACTTC. It specifies CSVGGAGGPSYEQYF.

The V gene is TRBV27, the J gene TRBJ2-2, with D possibly being TRBD2 (7 bases). The CDR3 has 16 residues. The V and J ends lost 0 bases and 2 bases respectively, with 10 bases between them. The germline V gene encodes CDR1 MNHEY and CDR2 SMNVEV (reference sequence). The CDR3 reads CASSLSAGANTGELFF. The DNA for the CDR3 is TGTGCCAGCAGTTTATCTGCGGGGGCAAACACCGGGGAGCTGTTTTTT.

The gene calls are TRBV7-9 and TRBJ1-2; D remains unclear. Germline loops: CDR1 SEHNR, CDR2 FQNEAQ (reference sequence). Trimming shortened V by 5 bases and J by 2 bases, and 15 bases separated the two germline ends. CDR3 length: 15 residues. CDR3: CASSPKGSGNYGYTF. The DNA of the CDR3 is TGTGCCAGCAGCCCTAAAGGGTCGGGGAACTATGGCTACACCTTC.

V and J are TRBV4-1 and TRBJ2-7; D gene unclear. CDR3 length: 14 amino acids. Per germline, CDR1 MGHRA and CDR2 YSYEKL. V lost 3 bases and J lost 0, with 9 bases in between. CDR3: CASSQVRSSYEQYF. CDR3 nucleotide sequence: TGCGCCAGCAGCCAGGTGAGGAGCTCCTACGAGCAGTACTTC.

The chain uses TRBV11-3 and TRBJ2-3; TRBD1 might be the D (6 bases). CDR1 and CDR2 from the germline V gene are SGHNT and YENEEA. This CDR3 has 14 amino acids. V dropped 1 base and J dropped 1 base, with 6 bases sitting between them. CDR3 DNA: TGTGCCAGCAGCTTAGGGACAGGCACAGATACGCAGTATTTT. It is translated as CASSLGTGTDTQYF.

J is TRBJ1-1 and V is TRBV25-1; a weak D match, TRBD1 (6 bases). The germline V gene has CDR1 MGHDK and CDR2 SYGVNS. Trimming stripped 3 bases from V and 4 bases from J, with 15 bases between. The CDR3 is 15 residues long. CDR3 bases: TGTGCCAGCAGTGATCTGTCACAGGGATCCACTGAAGCTTTCTTT. Translated, it gives CASSDLSQGSTEAFF.

CDR3 residues: CASSPIPGLGRDTQYF. The CDR3 nucleotides are TGTGCCAGCAGTCCTATCCCTGGACTAGGGAGAGATACGCAGTATTTT. The rearrangement uses TRBV6-6 and TRBJ2-3; 7 nucleotides agree with TRBD2. J was trimmed by 5 bases and V by 5 bases; bases with no gene match: 13. The CDR3 has 16 residues. The V gene's germline CDR1 is MNHNY and CDR2 SVGAGI (reference sequence).

V gene TRBV7-9 combines with J gene TRBJ2-7, with 11 bases matching TRBD2. The J segment lost 9 bases and the V segment lost 5 bases, leaving 9 bases of the junction unmatched. The germline gives CDR1 SEHNR, CDR2 FQNEAQ (reference sequence). The CDR3 is 14 amino acids. The CDR3 DNA reads TGTGCCAGCAGCCCAGGTAGCGGGAGGGCCGGGCAGTACTTC. Protein product: CASSPGSGRAGQYF.

This chain links TRBV7-9 with TRBJ2-1; TRBD2 aligns across 8 bases. Germline V lookup: CDR1 SEHNR, CDR2 FQNEAQ (reference sequence). The CDR3 is made up of 16 amino acids. The chain's CDR3 is CASVAAGVLGGNEQFF. In DNA form, the CDR3 reads TGTGCAAGTGTCGCAGCGGGAGTATTGGGGGGTAATGAGCAGTTCTTC.

V gene TRBV11-3 combines with J gene TRBJ2-5; possible D gene TRBD1, 5 bases. This CDR3 has 14 amino acids. V lost 5 bases and J lost 1, with 11 bases in between. Germline-derived CDR1 and CDR2 are SGHNT and YENEEA. The CDR3 spells CASSLQDSQETQYF. The CDR3 DNA reads TGTGCCAGCAGCCTTCAAGACAGCCAAGAGACCCAGTACTTC.

The chain carries TRBV6-1 and TRBJ2-6; possible D gene TRBD1, 5 bases. V was cut by 6 bases and J by 2 bases, with 11 bases left in between. The CDR3 length is 15 residues. Germline V gives CDR1 MNHNS, CDR2 SASEGT. DNA of the CDR3: TGTGCCAGCAGGATAGGGGTCCCTGGGGCCAACGTCCTGACTTTC. As protein: CASRIGVPGANVLTF.

This clone appeared once. V usage is TRBV14 and J usage is TRBJ2-7; no clear D. The ends were cut back, 1 base at V and 3 bases at J, with 13 bases in the middle. The CDR3 runs 15 residues. The germline gives CDR1 SGHDN, CDR2 FVKESK. CDR3 region: CASSQGAQVDYEQYF. For the CDR3, the DNA is TGTGCCAGCAGCCAAGGGGCCCAGGTTGACTACGAGCAGTACTTC.

This clone was seen only a few times. The chain joins TRBV5-1 to TRBJ2-3; D not resolved. Looked up from germline, CDR1 is SGHRS and CDR2 is YFSETQ. V lost 0 bases and J lost 3, with 11 bases in between. CDR3 length: 15 amino acids. The CDR3 sequence: CASSLDGSRTDTQYF. CDR3 in DNA: TGCGCCAGCAGCTTGGATGGTAGCCGAACAGATACGCAGTATTTT.

J is TRBJ2-3 and V is TRBV11-1; TRBD2 might be the D (6 bases). V was trimmed by 2 bases and J by 2 bases, leaving 14 bases between them. CDR3 length equals 16 residues. The germline CDR1 and CDR2 sequences are SGHAT and FQDESV (reference sequence). The CDR3: CASSLLPGAPTDTQYF. CDR3 DNA sequence: TGTGCCAGCAGCTTACTGCCGGGAGCCCCCACAGATACGCAGTATTTT.

The chain couples TRBV25-1 to TRBJ1-2, with 10 bases matching TRBD1. V shed 8 bases and J 8 bases; nucleotides not matched to a gene: 8. The CDR3 has 13 residues. Germline V gene lookup returns CDR1 MGHDK and CDR2 SYGVNS. This CDR3 reads CASRSGTGDGYTF. CDR3 in DNA: TGTGCCAGCCGTTCCGGGACAGGGGACGGCTACACCTTC.

With respect to this clone: The junction and the germline gene differ at one end; a read error may be behind it. CDR3 sequence: CASSKQGRNSQYF. In DNA, the CDR3 is TGCGCCAGCAGCAAACAGGGTAGAAACAGTCAGTACTTC. The V call is TRBV5-1, the J call TRBJ2-4; tentative D call: TRBD1 (6 bases). Germline V gives CDR1 SGHRS, CDR2 YFSETQ. The CDR3 covers 13 residues.

The CDR3 protein is CASRPIGAANEKLFF. For the CDR3, the DNA is TGCGCCAGCAGGCCGATTGGTGCGGCTAATGAAAAACTGTTTTTT. The chain joins TRBV5-1 to TRBJ1-4; unclear D gene. In germline, CDR1 is SGHRS, CDR2 YFSETQ. This CDR3 region has 15 residues. Trimming left V 5 bases short and J 3 bases short, with 14 bases between.

The chain has TRBV5-4 and TRBJ2-5; 12 bases are shared with TRBD1. CDR1 and CDR2 from the germline V gene are SGHNT and YYREEE (reference sequence). Trimming took 4 bases from V and 5 from J; bases not matched to a gene: 6. There are 15 residues in the CDR3. The CDR3 DNA reads as TGTGCCAGCAGCCCCGGGACAGGGGGCGCGGAGACCCAGTACTTC. Protein sequence: CASSPGTGGAETQYF.